A single sample gave rise to the 19 T cell receptor beta chains below, sequenced in a study of vaccination and CD4 T cells after COVID-19. The Oncomine TCR Beta short-read assay sequenced DNA from cultured CD4+ T cells. TCRdb redid the calling of the PCR reads with MiXCR, one entry per CDR3 protein. The data hold about 15,000 distinct CDR3 sequences, with 50% to 60% observed a single time. For these receptors, no antigen is known. Treatment here: approximately 10-day PBMC culture with coronavirus spike peptide pools or control peptides (ViraFEST assay). Sequenced: CD4+ T cells from blood, cultured in vitro. The receptor set was obtained from a human donor who had recovered from COVID-19.

V is TRBV27 and J is TRBJ2-1; D is possibly TRBD2 (7 bases). Trimming took off 5 bases at V and 0 bases at J, with 14 bases between the two ends. The germline CDR1 and CDR2 sequences are MNHEY and SMNVEV (reference sequence). The CDR3 spans 16 residues. The DNA for the CDR3 is TGTGCCAGCAGTAAGGGGGGGGGTAGCTCCTACAATGAGCAGTTCTTC. This codes for CASSKGGGSSYNEQFF.

The chain is built from TRBV28 and TRBJ1-2; the D is unclear. The germline V gene encodes CDR1 MDHEN and CDR2 SYDVKM. This CDR3 region has 14 residues. Trimming cost V 4 bases and J 4 bases, with 13 bases left between them. Written as DNA, the CDR3 is TGTGCCAGCAGTTCTGGACTTCAACTCTATGGCTACACCTTC. It codes for CASSSGLQLYGYTF.

This chain links TRBV19 with TRBJ2-2; D ambiguous. The CDR3 is 11 residues long. Germline V gene data show CDR1 as LNHDA and CDR2 as SQIVND (reference sequence). The V end lost 8 bases, the J end lost 0 bases, and 1 base lay between the germline ends. CDR3 in DNA: TGTGCCAGTTCGAACACCGGGGAGCTGTTTTTT. Protein: CASSNTGELFF.

In its sample, this clonotype was seen a few times. V usage is TRBV30 and J usage is TRBJ2-7; possible D gene TRBD1, 5 bases. The CDR3 is 13 residues long. V was pared by 1 base and J by 2 bases, with 9 bases between. CDR1 is GTSNPN and CDR2 is SVGIG in the germline V gene (reference sequence). The DNA of the CDR3 is TGTGCCTGGAGTGAGGGGCAGACCTACGAGCAGTACTTC. It yields the protein CAWSEGQTYEQYF.

The genes are TRBV5-6 and TRBJ1-1; 12 bases are a match to TRBD1. This CDR3 has 17 amino acids. The V gene end was trimmed by 1 base and the J gene end by 11 bases; junction bases not matched to a gene: 15. Germline V CDR1 and CDR2: SGHDT, YYEEEE. CDR3 sequence: CASSLFRISGQGAWAFF. As DNA, the CDR3 is TGTGCCAGCAGCTTGTTTCGGATATCGGGACAGGGGGCATGGGCTTTCTTT. Based on the CDR3 plus reference TRBV5-6 and TRBJ1-1, the full variable domain is DAGVTQSPTHLIKTRGQQVTLRCSPKSGHDTVSWYQQALGQGPQFIFQYYEEEERQRGNFPDRFSGHQFPNYSSELNVNALLLGDSALYLCASSLFRISGQGAWAFFGQGTRLTVV.

This clonotype has only a few counts. The chain links TRBV24-1 to TRBJ2-7; D gene ambiguous. Germline values: CDR1 KGHDR, CDR2 SFDVKD. V was trimmed by 3 bases and J by 2 bases, leaving 16 bases between them. CDR3 size: 16 residues. In DNA, the CDR3 is TGTGCCACCAGTGATCCCTGCAGGTTGATCCCCTACGAGCAGTACTTC. It is translated as CATSDPCRLIPYEQYF.

The chain couples TRBV14 to TRBJ1-2; 7 positions agree with TRBD1. V shed 4 bases and J 5 bases; nucleotides not matched to a gene: 4. The CDR3 extends over 13 amino acids. Germline CDR1 reads SGHDN; CDR2 reads FVKESK. CDR3 DNA sequence: TGTGCCAGCAGCCGGGACAGCTTGTATGGCTACACCTTC. Its translation is CASSRDSLYGYTF.

This clonotype was counted only a few times. This chain uses TRBV6-2 or TRBV6-3 with TRBJ1-2, with 7 bases matching TRBD1. The ends lost 9 bases at V and 4 bases at J; junction bases unmatched: 5. CDR1 is MNHEY and CDR2 is SVGEGT in the germline V gene. The CDR3 is 12 amino acids. The CDR3 DNA is TGTGCCAGTACAGGGGTTCTCTATGGCTACACCTTC. The encoded protein is CASTGVLYGYTF.

This chain uses TRBV7-3 with TRBJ2-3; D tentatively fits TRBD1 or TRBD2 (6 bases each). CDR3 length: 14 amino acids. Germline V CDR1 and CDR2: SGHTA, FQGTGA. Trimming took 4 bases from V and 3 from J, leaving 11 bases between them. The CDR3 DNA is TGTGCCAGCAGCTGGGGGGCAGGGACAGATACGCAGTATTTT. Its protein is CASSWGAGTDTQYF.

The DNA of the CDR3 is TGCAGTGCTTTGTCCGGCGGGGGCCGTAACAATGAGCAGTTCTTC. Its translation: CSALSGGGRNNEQFF. This chain connects TRBV20-1 to TRBJ2-1; perhaps TRBD2 as D (7 bases). The CDR3 is 15 residues long. With 5 bases removed from V and 5 bases from J, the gap between germline ends came to 19 bases. Germline lookup yields CDR1 DFQATT and CDR2 SNEGSKA (reference sequence).

The genes are TRBV11-2 and TRBJ1-6, with 7 bases lining up with TRBD1. The CDR3 is 17 amino acids. The V gene end was trimmed by 5 bases and the J gene end by 6 bases; junction bases not matched to a gene: 13. Germline assignment: CDR1 SGHAT and CDR2 FQNNGV. The CDR3 spells CASSRGNPGQSNSPLHF. As DNA, the CDR3 is TGTGCCAGCAGCCGAGGAAACCCGGGACAGAGTAATTCACCCCTCCACTTT. Combining the CDR3 with reference TRBV11-2 and TRBJ1-6 gives the whole variable domain EAGVAQSPRYKIIEKRQSVAFWCNPISGHATLYWYQQILGQGPKLLIQFQNNGVVDDSQLPKDRFSAERLKGVDSTLKIQPAKLEDSAVYLCASSRGNPGQSNSPLHFGNGTRLTVT.

The chain couples TRBV6-2 or TRBV6-3 to TRBJ1-3; D might be TRBD1 (6 bases). Between the trimmed V and J ends, which lost 7 bases and 0 bases, there was a span of 22 bases. The CDR3 is 18 residues long. The germline V gene encodes CDR1 MNHEY and CDR2 SVGEGT. The CDR3 DNA reads TGTGCCAGCACAAGTTCCACAGGGAAATCTCTCTCTGGAAACACCATATATTTT. Its translation is CASTSSTGKSLSGNTIYF.

This chain joins TRBV6-5 and TRBJ2-1; D gene uncertain. V lost 2 bases to trimming and J lost 7 bases, with 9 bases between them. This CDR3 contains 13 residues. Germline CDR1 reads MNHEY; CDR2 reads SVGAGI. The CDR3 nucleotides are TGTGCCAGCAGTTACCTCTGGGAAAATGAGCAGTTCTTC. It encodes CASSYLWENEQFF.

The rearrangement links TRBV15 to TRBJ1-4; no firm D call. Trimming removed 0 bases at V and 6 bases at J, with 8 bases between. There are 14 residues in the CDR3. Germline CDR1 reads LNHNV; CDR2 reads YYDKDF (reference sequence). This CDR3 is CATSRDVWDEKLFF. The CDR3 DNA reads TGTGCCACCAGCAGAGATGTGTGGGATGAAAAACTGTTTTTT.

The V and J genes are TRBV18 and TRBJ1-5; 9 positions match TRBD1. The V gene's germline CDR1 is KGHSH and CDR2 LQKENI. The length of the CDR3 is 16 residues. Trimming took 3 bases from V and 2 from J; bases not matched to a gene: 5. CDR3 amino acids: CASSPQGDRGNQPQHF. The CDR3 nucleotides are TGTGCCAGCTCACCGCAGGGGGACAGGGGCAATCAGCCCCAGCATTTT.

This chain connects TRBV2 to TRBJ2-2, with D perhaps TRBD2 (6 bases). CDR3 length equals 15 residues. Trimming cost V 3 bases and J 2 bases, with 10 bases left between them. Germline V gives CDR1 SNHLY, CDR2 FYNNEI. The CDR3 protein is CASSDRRANTGELFF. In DNA, the CDR3 is TGTGCCAGCAGTGATAGGAGGGCTAACACCGGGGAGCTGTTTTTT.

V gene TRBV30 combines with J gene TRBJ2-3; 8 nucleotides align to TRBD2. The V gene end was trimmed by 0 bases and the J gene end by 2 bases; junction bases not matched to a gene: 4. Germline assignment: CDR1 GTSNPN and CDR2 SVGIG (reference sequence). The CDR3 is 15 residues long. This chain's CDR3 is CAWSVPSGLTDTQYF. CDR3 coding DNA: TGTGCCTGGAGTGTACCTAGCGGGCTCACAGATACGCAGTATTTT.

In DNA form, the CDR3 reads TGTGCCAGCAGAAACAGGGGAGAGAACACTGAAGCTTTCTTT. Amino acid sequence: CASRNRGENTEAFF. The chain joins TRBV6-1 to TRBJ1-1; 7 bases are a match to TRBD1. The trim removed 6 bases at V and 1 base at J, leaving 5 bases unmatched. This CDR3 spans 14 amino acids. Germline CDR1 is MNHNS and CDR2 is SASEGT.

The rearrangement links TRBV10-2 to TRBJ2-1, with TRBD2 identical over 10 bases. The CDR3 has 15 residues. From germline, CDR1 is WSHSY and CDR2 SAAADI. Trimming at V came to 7 bases and at J to 5 bases, leaving 8 bases not matched to a gene. The CDR3 region has the DNA TGCGCCAGCAAGGGCCCTAGCGGGGGAAACAATGAGCAGTTCTTC. Translation: CASKGPSGGNNEQFF.